This T cell receptor (beta chain) was recovered during a study of early T cells in non-severe SARS-CoV-2 infection. Study-wide results and limits: VDJdb-based matching was biased toward anti-spike CD8 responses and missed private and CD4 specificities.

This clonotype was seen only a few times. Its antigen is still unknown. Unique molecular identifiers (one per individual cDNA molecule) were attached. TCRdb used MiXCR to reprocess the 5' RACE reads, holding one entry per CDR3 protein. The repertoire consists of around 89,000 distinct CDR3 sequences, with roughly 14% occurring once and the leading ten covering 0.45% to 0.75%. The CDR3 runs to 18 residues. The junction had 13 bases not matched to a gene; V was cut back by 1 base and J by 4 bases. CDR1 and CDR2 from the germline V gene are SNHLY and FYNNEI. What was sequenced was whole blood. The chain combines TRBV2 with TRBJ2-7; 10 bases are a match to TRBD2. The clonotype originates from an adult who was a healthcare worker with PCR-confirmed SARS-CoV-2 infection or an uninfected control (not recorded which). In DNA form, the CDR3 reads TGTGCCAGCAGTGAAGTAGACAGGGGACTAGCGTGGGGATACGAGCAGTACGTC. This sequence encodes CASSEVDRGLAWGYEQYV.